The 6 T cell receptor beta chains in this list originate from one sample, sequenced in a study of beta chain features in type 1 diabetes. What was sequenced were expressed TCRB transcripts, since all of the isolated RNA had been reverse transcribed. Produced via immunoSEQ multiplex PCR; TCRdb's table is partial and in-frame only. Of some 180,000 clones in the sample, less than 15% were seen once. Sequencing was carried out using central memory CD4+ T cells from blood. Receptors were obtained from a young woman in good health.

The chain employs TRBV9 and TRBJ2-5; 11 nucleotides match TRBD2. CDR3 length: 16 amino acids. Germline V gives CDR1 SGDLS, CDR2 YYNGEE. Trimming cost V 3 bases and J 2 bases; bases outside gene matches: 6. The CDR3 DNA sequence: TGTGCCAGCAGCGACGGGACTAGCGGTCTTCAAGAGACCCAGTACTTC. Protein product: CASSDGTSGLQETQYF.

Only a few counts were recorded for this clone. V gene TRBV4-1 combines with J gene TRBJ1-2; D unresolved. V lost 5 bases to trimming and J lost 0 bases, with 10 bases between them. Germline values: CDR1 MGHRA, CDR2 YSYEKL. The CDR3 totals 14 residues. The CDR3 region has the DNA TGCGCCAGCAGCTTAAGCTTCGCTAACTATGGCTACACCTTC. Its protein product is CASSLSFANYGYTF.

The chain carries TRBV12-5 and TRBJ2-5; maybe TRBD2 (5 bases). Germline V gene lookup returns CDR1 LGHNT and CDR2 FRNRAP. Trimming removed 6 bases at V and 4 bases at J, with 12 bases between. The CDR3 covers 13 residues. In DNA, the CDR3 is TGTGCTAGTGGGCTAGCAAAAGGAGAGACCCAGTACTTC. Translating it yields CASGLAKGETQYF. The variable domain in full, with the rest retrieved from reference TRBV12-5 and TRBJ2-5, is DARVTQTPRHKVTEMGQEVTMRCQPILGHNTVFWYRQTMMQGLELLAYFRNRAPLDDSGMPKDRFSAEMPDATLATLKIQPSEPRDSAVYFCASGLAKGETQYFGPGTRLLVL.

This clone appeared a few times. The chain links TRBV11-2 to TRBJ1-4; possible D gene TRBD1, 5 bases. The CDR3 is 15 amino acids. The V end was cut by 3 bases, the J end by 8 bases, with 16 bases between. Per the germline V gene, CDR1 is SGHAT and CDR2 is FQNNGV. As DNA, the CDR3 is TGTGCCAGCAGCTTCTACCAGGGCAAAGGGGAAAAACTGTTTTTT. Amino acid sequence: CASSFYQGKGEKLFF. The variable domain in full, with the rest retrieved from reference TRBV11-2 and TRBJ1-4, is EAGVAQSPRYKIIEKRQSVAFWCNPISGHATLYWYQQILGQGPKLLIQFQNNGVVDDSQLPKDRFSAERLKGVDSTLKIQPAKLEDSAVYLCASSFYQGKGEKLFFGSGTQLSVL.

This clone was counted between two and nine times. This chain connects TRBV30 to TRBJ2-2; possibly TRBD1 for D (5 bases). CDR3 length: 15 amino acids. Germline loops: CDR1 GTSNPN, CDR2 SVGIG (reference sequence). Trimming left V 4 bases short and J 3 bases short, with 15 bases between. The CDR3 region is CAWTAGRGHTGELFF. The CDR3 DNA sequence: TGTGCCTGGACCGCTGGTAGGGGCCACACCGGGGAGCTGTTTTTT. Complete variable domain (other parts from reference TRBV30 and TRBJ2-2): SQTIHQWPATLVQPVGSPLSLECTVEGTSNPNLYWYRQAAGRGLQLLFYSVGIGQISSEVPQNLSASRPQDRQFILSSKKLLLSDSGFYLCAWTAGRGHTGELFFGEGSRLTVL.

This chain joins TRBV6-5 and TRBJ1-2, with unresolved D. Looked up from germline, CDR1 is MNHEY and CDR2 is SVGAGI. This CDR3 is built from 14 residues. V shed 2 bases and J shed 3 bases, with 10 bases lying between them. The CDR3 is CASSYEGAHYGYTF. CDR3 bases: TGTGCCAGCAGTTACGAGGGCGCGCACTATGGCTACACCTTC.